The 28 T cell receptor beta chains below were found in one sample sequenced in a study of a mutant IDH1 vaccine in newly diagnosed glioma. The time point was: week 35, safety follow-up. Topical imiquimod accompanied each vaccine dose, which consisted of 300 ug of mutant IDH1 20-mer peptide. No antigen is known for these receptors. Profiled with immunoSEQ multiplex PCR; TCRdb holds only in-frame clones, not every one. This table holds about 56,000 clones, roughly nine tenths found once. The specimen was PBMCs, collected from a glioma patient whose treatment included an IDH1 peptide vaccine. The receptors were sampled from a man aged 35 to 55 with glioma.

The chain employs TRBV7-9 and TRBJ1-1; no definite D call. CDR1 is SEHNR and CDR2 is FQNEAQ in the germline V gene (reference sequence). The germline V and J ends were trimmed by 5 bases and 2 bases, with 12 bases remaining between them. The CDR3 is 14 amino acids. CDR3 amino acids: CASSPGPINTEAFF. CDR3 bases: TGTGCCAGCAGCCCAGGTCCTATCAACACTGAAGCTTTCTTT. The full variable domain, rest sourced from reference TRBV7-9 and TRBJ1-1, is DTGVSQNPRHKITKRGQNVTFRCDPISEHNRLYWYRQTLGQGPEFLTYFQNEAQLEKSRLLSDRFSAERPKGSFSTLEIQRTEQGDSAMYLCASSPGPINTEAFFGQGTRLTVV.

This sequence joins TRBV7-9 and TRBJ1-2; D is unresolved. This CDR3 comprises 14 residues. V lost 1 base and J lost 1, with 7 bases in between. Per germline, CDR1 SEHNR and CDR2 FQNEAQ (reference sequence). CDR3 region: CASSLGSHNYGYTF. In nucleotides, the CDR3 is TGTGCCAGCAGCTTAGGGTCCCATAACTATGGCTACACCTTC.

Concerning this clone: Other DNA sequences from this sample encode an identical CDR3 as well. The rearrangement joins TRBV7-3 to TRBJ1-1; 7 nucleotides align to TRBD1. CDR1 is SGHTA, CDR2 FQGTGA, per germline. CDR3 size: 14 residues. After removal of 5 bases from V and 2 bases from J, the junction contained 5 bases not matched to a gene. The CDR3 reads CASSPGTVNTEAFF. CDR3 coding DNA: TGTGCCAGCAGCCCCGGGACAGTCAACACTGAAGCTTTCTTT.

The V gene is TRBV5-1, the J gene TRBJ1-4, with 7 bases that match TRBD1. The CDR3 has 18 residues. The germline CDR1 and CDR2 sequences are SGHRS and YFSETQ. J lost 0 bases, V lost 4 bases, and 12 bases had no gene match. The CDR3 protein is CASSRGTATTPTNEKLFF. The CDR3, as DNA: TGCGCCAGCAGCCGAGGGACAGCGACAACTCCAACTAATGAAAAACTGTTTTTT.

The chain combines TRBV15 with TRBJ2-7; tentative D call: TRBD2 (6 bases). In germline, CDR1 is LNHNV, CDR2 YYDKDF (reference sequence). V lost 3 bases and J lost 5, with 17 bases in between. The length of the CDR3 is 15 residues. In nucleotides, the CDR3 is TGTGCCACCAGCAGGCCCGCTTTGACTAGTGACGAGCAGTACTTC. As protein: CATSRPALTSDEQYF.

The V and J genes are TRBV27 and TRBJ2-5, with D tentatively TRBD1 or TRBD2 (5 bases each). CDR3 length: 14 residues. Trimming stripped 5 bases from V and 7 bases from J, with 17 bases between. CDR1 and CDR2 from the germline V gene are MNHEY and SMNVEV (reference sequence). The CDR3 is CASSVGPRLGTQYF. As DNA, the CDR3 is TGTGCCAGCAGTGTGGGACCCCGGTTAGGGACCCAGTACTTC.

V and J are TRBV9 and TRBJ2-5; TRBD2 aligns across 8 bases. The CDR3 loop spans 14 amino acids. Germline CDR1 and CDR2: SGDLS and YYNGEE. Trimming cost V 1 base and J 2 bases; bases outside gene matches: 1. The CDR3 bases are TGTGCCAGCAGCGTAACTAGCGGTCAAGAGACCCAGTACTTC. Translated: CASSVTSGQETQYF.

This chain uses TRBV5-1 with TRBJ2-2; D might be TRBD1 (6 bases). Germline-derived CDR1 and CDR2 are SGHRS and YFSETQ. This CDR3 comprises 15 residues. V lost 3 bases, J lost 6 bases, and 15 bases lay in between. The CDR3 nucleotides read TGCGCCAGCAGCTCGGACAGTCGGTTTCCCGGGGAGCTGTTTTTT. Its protein is CASSSDSRFPGELFF.

The chain joins TRBV5-1 to TRBJ1-4, with a weak D call TRBD1 (6 bases). The V gene lost 2 bases and the J gene lost 7 bases, with 12 bases spanning the gap. Germline V lookup: CDR1 SGHRS, CDR2 YFSETQ. The CDR3 length is 14 residues. CDR3 loop: CASSLQGRGEKLFF. The CDR3 coding sequence is TGCGCCAGCAGCTTACAGGGCCGTGGTGAAAAACTGTTTTTT.

The chain employs TRBV13 and TRBJ2-3, with no clear D. The CDR3 sequence is 14 residues long. From germline, CDR1 is PRHDT and CDR2 FYEKMQ (reference sequence). V was cut by 3 bases and J by 8 bases, with 15 bases left in between. The CDR3 coding sequence is TGTGCCAGCAGCTTCGGCCGAGGACGCGGTACGCAGTATTTT. It specifies CASSFGRGRGTQYF.

This chain connects TRBV6-1 to TRBJ1-1; tentative D call: TRBD1 (5 bases). In germline, CDR1 is MNHNS, CDR2 SASEGT. This CDR3 spans 12 amino acids. V was pared by 8 bases and J by 5 bases, with 12 bases between. The CDR3 bases are TGTGCCAGCTGTTGGGGGGGTACTGAAGCTTTCTTT. Residues: CASCWGGTEAFF.

The V and J genes are TRBV7-4 and TRBJ2-4; perhaps TRBD1 as D (6 bases). Germline V CDR1 and CDR2: SGHVT, SQSDAQ. This CDR3 has 14 residues. The V gene lost 4 bases and the J gene lost 6 bases, with 13 bases spanning the gap. CDR3: CASSSWTEGNIQYF. CDR3 nucleotide sequence: TGTGCCAGCAGCTCTTGGACAGAGGGAAACATTCAGTACTTC.

As to this clone: One junction end disagrees with the germline gene, perhaps due to a read error. The chain uses TRBV2 and TRBJ2-1; either TRBD1 or TRBD2 may fit D (5 bases each). CDR1 SNHLY and CDR2 FYNNEI come from the germline V gene. The CDR3 is 13 amino acids. The CDR3 DNA follows: TGTGCCAGCAGTGAGGTATGGGGACGGGCGCCCATCTTC. Translating gives CASSEVWGRAPIF.

This clone is a singleton in its sample. The rearrangement joins TRBV29-1 to TRBJ1-2; the D is unclear. CDR1 is SQVTM and CDR2 is ANQGSEA in the germline V gene. Deletions cut 1 base from V and 2 bases from J, with 5 bases between. The CDR3 is 12 residues long. DNA of the CDR3: TGCAGCGTTGAAGGGGTAAACTATGGCTACACCTTC. It is translated as CSVEGVNYGYTF.

The rearrangement links TRBV2 to TRBJ2-1; 10 bases agree with TRBD2. This CDR3 is built from 19 residues. V shed 8 bases and J 5 bases; nucleotides not matched to a gene: 21. Germline lookup yields CDR1 SNHLY and CDR2 FYNNEI. CDR3 coding DNA: TGTGCCAGCGGCAGTCCCCAACGTCGGGTCACTAGCGGGGACAATGAGCAGTTCTTC. Protein product: CASGSPQRRVTSGDNEQFF.

A single count supports this clone. The chain is built from TRBV2 and TRBJ2-1, with TRBD2 matching 9 bases. CDR3 length: 15 amino acids. Per the germline V gene, CDR1 is SNHLY and CDR2 is FYNNEI. Germline trimming cut 3 bases from V and 5 bases from J; bases unmatched to any gene: 5. DNA of the CDR3: TGTGCCAGCAGTGAGTGGAAGCGGGGGGACAATGAGCAGTTCTTC. Its translation: CASSEWKRGDNEQFF.

The CDR3 nucleotides are TGTGCCAGCAGCGTAGTCCCTAGCGTTTACAATGAGCAGTTCTTC. This codes for CASSVVPSVYNEQFF. The chain is built from TRBV9 and TRBJ2-1; D may be TRBD2 (6 bases). Trimming cost V 0 bases and J 4 bases, with 11 bases left between them. CDR1 is SGDLS and CDR2 is YYNGEE in the germline V gene. The CDR3 covers 15 residues.

The J gene is TRBJ2-7, the V gene TRBV19, with D unresolved. The CDR3 has 14 amino acids. V was shortened by 1 base and J by 2 bases, with 9 bases between the two germline ends. CDR1 and CDR2 from the germline V gene are LNHDA and SQIVND (reference sequence). CDR3 in amino acids: CASSIGTRAYEQYF. In DNA form, the CDR3 reads TGTGCCAGTAGTATAGGCACTCGGGCCTACGAGCAGTACTTC.

This chain connects TRBV5-1 to TRBJ2-7; D may be TRBD2 (6 bases). This CDR3 is 14 amino acids long. CDR1 and CDR2 from the germline V gene are SGHRS and YFSETQ. The V end lost 3 bases, the J end lost 3 bases, and 13 bases lay between the germline ends. CDR3 in DNA: TGCGCCAGCAGCTCGGTAGCGGACCACTACGAGCAGTACTTC. Encoded protein: CASSSVADHYEQYF.

The rearrangement links TRBV27 to TRBJ2-3; a possible D gene is TRBD2 (5 bases). The germline V and J ends were trimmed by 5 bases and 4 bases, with 13 bases remaining between them. Germline V gene sequence: CDR1 MNHEY, CDR2 SMNVEV (reference sequence). The CDR3 is 14 residues long. The CDR3 sequence: CASSPLGGADTQYF. CDR3 DNA sequence: TGTGCCAGCAGTCCCCTAGGAGGAGCAGATACGCAGTATTTT.

The CDR3 is CASNGDGDTQYF. In DNA, the CDR3 is TGTGCCAGCAATGGGGACGGGGATACGCAGTATTTT. The chain carries TRBV2 and TRBJ2-3, with D perhaps assigned TRBD1 or TRBD2 (5 bases each). Germline V gene sequence: CDR1 SNHLY, CDR2 FYNNEI. V lost 7 bases, J lost 6 bases, and 11 bases lay in between. This CDR3 comprises 12 residues.

As to this clone: The sample carries other DNA sequences with the same CDR3. The CDR3: CASSLAGGQETQYF. As DNA, the CDR3 is TGCGCCAGCAGCTTGGCCGGAGGTCAAGAGACCCAGTACTTC. This chain connects TRBV5-1 to TRBJ2-5; perhaps TRBD2 as D (5 bases). The CDR3 is made up of 14 amino acids. The ends were cut back, 0 bases at V and 2 bases at J, with 8 bases in the middle. CDR1 is SGHRS and CDR2 is YFSETQ in the germline V gene. The full variable domain, completed using reference TRBV5-1 and TRBJ2-5, is KAGVTQTPRYLIKTRGQQVTLSCSPISGHRSVSWYQQTPGQGLQFLFEYFSETQRNKGNFPGRFSGRQFSNSRSEMNVSTLELGDSALYLCASSLAGGQETQYFGPGTRLLVL.

The chain couples TRBV5-6 to TRBJ2-5, with unresolved D. Germline loops: CDR1 SGHDT, CDR2 YYEEEE. Trimming stripped 1 base from V and 5 bases from J, with 3 bases between. There are 11 residues in the CDR3. The CDR3 DNA is TGTGCCAGCAGCTTGTTGGAGACCCAGTACTTC. The encoded protein is CASSLLETQYF.

This chain connects TRBV19 to TRBJ2-2; 9 nucleotides agree with TRBD1. The V gene end was trimmed by 8 bases and the J gene end by 3 bases; junction bases not matched to a gene: 10. The CDR3 has 16 amino acids. Germline V lookup: CDR1 LNHDA, CDR2 SQIVND (reference sequence). For the CDR3, the DNA is TGTGCCAGTTCCCCGACAGGGGGTTTATACACCGGGGAGCTGTTTTTT. It translates to CASSPTGGLYTGELFF.

This clone was detected ten times or more. The chain couples TRBV15 to TRBJ2-7; 7 bases agree with TRBD1. The germline CDR1 and CDR2 sequences are LNHNV and YYDKDF (reference sequence). The CDR3 extends over 14 amino acids. J gave up 3 bases and V 3 bases, and 5 bases lay outside the gene matches. Here the CDR3 DNA reads TGTGCCACCAGCAGCCACCGGGACAGCTACGAGCAGTACTTC. Protein product: CATSSHRDSYEQYF. Variable domain in full (rest from reference TRBV15 and TRBJ2-7): DAMVIQNPRYQVTQFGKPVTLSCSQTLNHNVMYWYQQKSSQAPKLLFHYYDKDFNNEADTPDNFQSRRPNTSFCFLDIRSPGLGDTAMYLCATSSHRDSYEQYFGPGTRLTVT.

The genes are TRBV19 and TRBJ2-1; D might be TRBD2 (7 bases). The CDR3 contains 11 residues. V was shortened by 11 bases and J by 10 bases, with 15 bases between the two germline ends. Germline CDR1 LNHDA, CDR2 SQIVND (reference sequence). This chain's CDR3 is CAVRGGVEQFF. The CDR3 DNA is TGTGCCGTTAGAGGGGGGGTCGAGCAGTTCTTC. Full variable domain (missing parts from reference TRBV19 and TRBJ2-1): DGGITQSPKYLFRKEGQNVTLSCEQNLNHDAMYWYRQDPGQGLRLIYYSQIVNDFQKGDIAEGYSVSREKKESFPLTVTSAQKNPTAFYLCAVRGGVEQFFGPGTRLTVL.

A single count supports this clone. The chain uses TRBV7-9 and TRBJ2-3; no reliable D call. The CDR3 loop spans 16 amino acids. With 1 base removed from V and 3 bases from J, the gap between germline ends came to 14 bases. Germline assignment: CDR1 SEHNR and CDR2 FQNEAQ (reference sequence). The CDR3 loop reads CASSLDRPRWTDTQYF. DNA for the CDR3: TGTGCCAGCAGCTTAGATAGGCCGAGGTGGACAGATACGCAGTATTTT.

CDR3 nucleotide sequence: TGCGCCAGCAGCTCACTCCCCGGGACAGAAGAGACCCAGTACTTC. Amino acid sequence: CASSSLPGTEETQYF. J is TRBJ2-5 and V is TRBV5-1; TRBD1 agrees at 7 bases. CDR1 is SGHRS and CDR2 is YFSETQ in the germline V gene. This CDR3 contains 15 residues. The ends lost 3 bases at V and 3 bases at J; junction bases unmatched: 8. The full variable domain, its missing parts supplied by reference TRBV5-1 and TRBJ2-5, is KAGVTQTPRYLIKTRGQQVTLSCSPISGHRSVSWYQQTPGQGLQFLFEYFSETQRNKGNFPGRFSGRQFSNSRSEMNVSTLELGDSALYLCASSSLPGTEETQYFGPGTRLLVL.